Listed here are 31 T cell receptor beta chains from one sample, sequenced in a study of T cells in Graves' hyperthyroidism and ophthalmopathy. The source material, RNA transcripts, was used to amplify TCR beta CDR3 regions. A first-round RT-PCR of the TCR CDR3 used the HTBI primer set. TCRdb passed the multiplex PCR reads through MiXCR, listing each CDR3 protein once. This sample has 370,000 or so distinct CDR3 sequences, with roughly 13% found just once. Source material: blood. Source of these receptors: a man aged 25-45 years with Graves' hyperthyroidism that later progressed to Graves' ophthalmopathy.

This clonotype was counted ten times or more. This chain uses TRBV6-1 with TRBJ1-4; D might be TRBD1 (5 bases). This CDR3 comprises 14 residues. V dropped 1 base and J dropped 9 bases, with 12 bases sitting between them. The germline V gene has CDR1 MNHNS and CDR2 SASEGT. The CDR3 DNA follows: TGTGCCAGCAGTGAAGGATGGGGCAGCCAAAAACTGTTTTTT. Encoded protein: CASSEGWGSQKLFF.

This clonotype was observed many times. The V gene is TRBV12-3 or TRBV12-4, the J gene TRBJ1-2, with D maybe TRBD1 (6 bases). V was shortened by 1 base and J by 6 bases, with 9 bases between the two germline ends. The CDR3 has 13 amino acids. CDR3 nucleotides: TGTGCCAGCAGTTTAGGAGGGGGGAATGGCTACACCTTC. This translates into CASSLGGGNGYTF.

A note on this clonotype: Germline is not matched at one junction end, which may reflect a read error. The genes are TRBV25-1 and TRBJ2-3; D might be TRBD2 (6 bases). CDR1 MGHDK and CDR2 SYGVNS come from the germline V gene. The CDR3 is made up of 18 amino acids. The CDR3 DNA follows: TGTGCCAGCAGTCAATATTCGGACGGCGGGGTCTCGAGGGATACGCAGTATTTT. Amino acids: CASSQYSDGGVSRDTQYF.

The chain is built from TRBV25-1 and TRBJ1-2, with TRBD1 matching 8 bases. The trim removed 4 bases at V and 8 bases at J, leaving 9 bases unmatched. Germline CDR1 MGHDK, CDR2 SYGVNS. The CDR3 is 14 amino acids. This CDR3 is CASSAMDRAHGYTF. DNA for the CDR3: TGTGCCAGCAGTGCCATGGACAGGGCTCACGGCTACACCTTC.

The chain is built from TRBV18 and TRBJ2-7; 8 bases map to TRBD1. The CDR3 has 14 amino acids. The V and J ends lost 2 bases and 5 bases, in that order; junction bases with no gene match: 5. Germline V lookup: CDR1 KGHSH, CDR2 LQKENI. CDR3 sequence reads: CASSPRTGLHEQYF. The CDR3 region has the DNA TGTGCCAGCTCACCAAGGACAGGGCTCCACGAGCAGTACTTC.

This clonotype showed up many times. This sequence joins TRBV28 and TRBJ1-5; D remains unclear. The germline V and J ends were trimmed by 5 bases and 3 bases, with 8 bases remaining between them. This CDR3 is 13 amino acids long. Germline-derived CDR1 and CDR2 are MDHEN and SYDVKM. The CDR3 DNA sequence: TGTGCCAGCAGTCCTCGGACCAATCAGCCCCAGCATTTT. Amino acid sequence: CASSPRTNQPQHF.

This clonotype was recorded many times. The CDR3, as DNA: TGCGCCAGCAGCTTGAGGGGACAGGCTTACAATGAGCAGTTCTTC. Protein: CASSLRGQAYNEQFF. The chain couples TRBV5-1 to TRBJ2-1, with 8 positions matching TRBD1. After removal of 1 base from V and 4 bases from J, the junction contained 4 bases not matched to a gene. The length of the CDR3 is 15 residues. The germline CDR1 and CDR2 sequences are SGHRS and YFSETQ.

This clonotype occurred a few times. DNA of the CDR3: TGTGCCAGCAGCCAAAACGAGGCGGGCGAGCTGTTTTTT. It is translated as CASSQNEAGELFF. The chain links TRBV3-1 to TRBJ2-2; D is perhaps TRBD2 (5 bases). This CDR3 has 13 residues. Germline V lookup: CDR1 LGHDT, CDR2 YNNKEL (reference sequence). Trimming took off 2 bases at V and 11 bases at J, with 12 bases between the two ends.

V gene TRBV7-8 combines with J gene TRBJ1-3; 8 bases fit TRBD1. The CDR3 runs 16 residues. CDR1 SGHVS and CDR2 FQNEAQ come from the germline V gene. V shed 5 bases, J shed 0 bases, and the junction held 6 bases outside the gene matches. As DNA, the CDR3 is TGTGCCAGCAGCCACCGGGACAGGCACTCTGGAAACACCATATATTTT. Its translation is CASSHRDRHSGNTIYF.

This clonotype was counted ten times or more. V is TRBV30 and J is TRBJ1-1, with D maybe TRBD1 (6 bases). V lost 0 bases to trimming and J lost 1 base, with 12 bases between them. The germline V gene has CDR1 GTSNPN and CDR2 SVGIG (reference sequence). This CDR3 contains 15 residues. In nucleotides, the CDR3 is TGTGCCTGGAGTGTACCAGGGGCCAGGAACACTGAAGCTTTCTTT. Its protein is CAWSVPGARNTEAFF.

Many counts were recorded for this clonotype. This sequence joins TRBV10-1 and TRBJ2-6; 11 positions agree with TRBD1. Looked up from germline, CDR1 is WNHNN and CDR2 is SYGVQD (reference sequence). The V segment lost 4 bases and the J segment 1 base; nucleotides outside the gene matches: 3. This CDR3 has 17 amino acids. Here the CDR3 DNA reads TGCGCCAGCAGTGGGACAGGGGGCCGGTCTGGGGCCAACGTCCTGACTTTC. Translating it yields CASSGTGGRSGANVLTF.

This clonotype appeared many times. V is TRBV3-1 and J is TRBJ2-7, with D unclear. Trimming pared 0 bases from V and 2 bases from J, leaving 8 bases between. Germline V gene sequence: CDR1 LGHDT, CDR2 YNNKEL (reference sequence). This CDR3 is 14 amino acids long. This chain's CDR3 is CASSQDLTAYEQYF. For the CDR3, the DNA is TGTGCCAGCAGCCAAGATCTAACAGCCTACGAGCAGTACTTC.

There are a few counts of this clonotype. This chain joins TRBV5-8 and TRBJ2-5; perhaps TRBD1 as D (5 bases). The length of the CDR3 is 17 residues. Looked up from germline, CDR1 is SGHTS and CDR2 is YDEGEE. Trimming cost V 0 bases and J 2 bases, with 17 bases left between them. The CDR3 bases are TGTGCCAGCAGCTTGGCCCCGGAAGACAGTTCTCAAGAGACCCAGTACTTC. It encodes CASSLAPEDSSQETQYF. Together with reference TRBV5-8 and TRBJ2-5, the CDR3 gives the full variable domain: EAGVTQSPTHLIKTRGQQATLRCSPISGHTSVYWYQQALGLGLQFLLWYDEGEERNRGNFPPRFSGRQFPNYSSELNVNALELEDSALYLCASSLAPEDSSQETQYFGPGTRLLVL.

This clonotype was observed a handful of times. V usage is TRBV6-2 or TRBV6-3 and J usage is TRBJ1-5; D is unresolved. Trimming took off 6 bases at V and 5 bases at J, with 11 bases between the two ends. CDR1 is MNHEY and CDR2 is SVGEGT in the germline V gene. The CDR3 runs to 13 residues. The CDR3 loop is CASRNGGDQPQHF. CDR3 DNA sequence: TGTGCCAGCAGAAACGGCGGTGATCAGCCCCAGCATTTT.

This clonotype was detected ten times or more. The gene calls are TRBV12-3 or TRBV12-4 and TRBJ2-3, with D possibly TRBD1 on 6 matching bases. The CDR3 extends over 14 amino acids. V was clipped by 2 bases and J by 6 bases, with 12 bases between them. The CDR3 DNA reads TGTGCCAGCAGTTTATGGGACACAAGGGATACGCAGTATTTT. Protein: CASSLWDTRDTQYF.

Of note for this clonotype: A much larger clone differs from this one at a single base, so this may be a read error. The CDR3 spells CASSILQGEVEKLVF. The CDR3 DNA sequence: TGTGCCAGCAGCATTCTACAGGGGGAAGTTGAAAAACTGGTTTTT. The chain combines TRBV11-2 with TRBJ1-4; 8 bases line up with TRBD1. The CDR3 totals 15 residues. The V gene's germline CDR1 is SGHAT and CDR2 FQNNGV.

This clonotype occurred a few times. The V and J genes are TRBV10-2 and TRBJ1-1; the D gene is possibly TRBD1 (5 bases). This CDR3 is built from 12 residues. V was cut by 6 bases and J by 5 bases, with 10 bases left in between. CDR1 is WSHSY, CDR2 SAAADI, per germline. CDR3 region: CASRQDLTEAFF. The CDR3 DNA follows: TGCGCCAGCAGACAGGACCTGACTGAAGCTTTCTTT.

This clonotype was observed a few times. The chain recombines TRBV29-1 with TRBJ1-1, with D unclear. The CDR3 sequence is 12 residues long. V dropped 3 bases and J dropped 2 bases, with 7 bases sitting between them. The germline CDR1 and CDR2 sequences are SQVTM and ANQGSEA. The CDR3 protein is CSVEKINTEAFF. The CDR3 nucleotides are TGCAGCGTTGAGAAGATAAACACTGAAGCTTTCTTT. Variable domain in full (rest from reference TRBV29-1 and TRBJ1-1): SAVISQKPSRDICQRGTSLTIQCQVDSQVTMMFWYRQQPGQSLTLIATANQGSEATYESGFVIDKFPISRPNLTFSTLTVSNMSPEDSSIYLCSVEKINTEAFFGQGTRLTVV.

This clonotype was seen ten or more times. This chain connects TRBV10-3 to TRBJ1-2, with a tentative D call TRBD1 (6 bases). The CDR3 runs 14 residues. Per the germline V gene, CDR1 is ENHRY and CDR2 is SYGVKD. The V and J ends lost 2 bases and 4 bases respectively, with 11 bases between them. The chain's CDR3 is CAISEANRVYGYTF. Written as DNA, the CDR3 is TGTGCCATCAGTGAGGCCAACAGGGTCTATGGCTACACCTTC.

This clonotype was counted many times. The chain has TRBV11-2 and TRBJ1-1; 7 bases align to TRBD1. This CDR3 has 11 residues. V trimming: 5 bases; J trimming: 11 bases; junction bases outside the gene matches: 5. CDR1 and CDR2 from the germline V gene are SGHAT and FQNNGV. CDR3 amino acids: CASSEGAGAFF. DNA of the CDR3: TGTGCCAGCAGCGAGGGGGCAGGCGCTTTCTTT. Together with reference TRBV11-2 and TRBJ1-1, the CDR3 gives the full variable domain: EAGVAQSPRYKIIEKRQSVAFWCNPISGHATLYWYQQILGQGPKLLIQFQNNGVVDDSQLPKDRFSAERLKGVDSTLKIQPAKLEDSAVYLCASSEGAGAFFGQGTRLTVV.

The V gene is TRBV9, the J gene TRBJ2-7; D is unclear. The CDR3 contains 15 residues. Trimming shortened V by 0 bases and J by 3 bases, and 13 bases separated the two germline ends. CDR1 is SGDLS, CDR2 YYNGEE, per germline. The DNA for the CDR3 is TGTGCCAGCAGCGTAGATGCCCAAGGAGACTACGAGCAGTACTTC. Translating it yields CASSVDAQGDYEQYF.

As regards this clonotype: One base away lies a much larger clone, so this may be a sequencing read error. Here the CDR3 omits its conserved ending phenylalanine or tryptophan, so a read error is the likely source. The chain employs TRBV7-3 and TRBJ2-2; D is unclear. CDR3 length: 15 amino acids. The V gene's germline CDR1 is SGHTA and CDR2 FQGTGA. Deletions cut 2 bases from V and 4 bases from J, with 11 bases between. The CDR3: CASSLLAGRTGELFS. The CDR3 nucleotides read TGTGCCAGCAGCTTACTGGCAGGCCGCACCGGGGAGCTGTTTTCT.

The table lists this clonotype with many counts. The V gene is TRBV28, the J gene TRBJ1-5; D gene ambiguous. This CDR3 is 16 amino acids long. Looked up from germline, CDR1 is MDHEN and CDR2 is SYDVKM. Trimming cost V 5 bases and J 0 bases, with 14 bases left between them. Here the CDR3 reads CASSPLEGHSNQPQHF. The CDR3, as DNA: TGTGCCAGCAGTCCACTTGAAGGGCATAGCAATCAGCCCCAGCATTTT.

This clonotype was observed many times. V and J are TRBV12-3 or TRBV12-4 and TRBJ2-3, with D possibly matching TRBD2 (6 bases). V gave up 5 bases and J gave up 5 bases, with 11 bases separating them. The CDR3 has 13 residues. Here the CDR3 reads CASSPNGGDTQYF. The CDR3 DNA reads as TGTGCCAGCAGTCCAAACGGGGGAGATACGCAGTATTTT.

This rearrangement joins TRBV9 to TRBJ1-1; 7 bases fit TRBD1. The CDR3 length is 12 residues. Germline lookup yields CDR1 SGDLS and CDR2 YYNGEE. Germline trimming cut 7 bases from V and 13 bases from J; bases unmatched to any gene: 13. Here the CDR3 DNA reads TGTGCCAGCGGGAGGGGGGACAGAGTCGTTTTCTTT. This translates into CASGRGDRVVFF.

The chain carries TRBV30 and TRBJ2-5; TRBD2 agrees at 12 bases. Germline CDR1 and CDR2: GTSNPN and SVGIG (reference sequence). There are 15 residues in the CDR3. V dropped 5 bases and J dropped 6; count of bases not matched to a gene: 10. The CDR3 protein is CAWGLASGGVKTQYF. The DNA of the CDR3 is TGTGCCTGGGGCTTGGCTAGCGGGGGGGTAAAGACCCAGTACTTC.

The chain recombines TRBV11-2 with TRBJ1-1; 9 nucleotides line up with TRBD1. V dropped 7 bases and J dropped 1; count of bases not matched to a gene: 13. Germline CDR1 is SGHAT and CDR2 is FQNNGV. The CDR3 consists of 17 residues. The DNA of the CDR3 is TGTGCCAGCACCCGCTTACCGGGACAGGGACCGAACACTGAAGCTTTCTTT. It codes for CASTRLPGQGPNTEAFF. Based on the CDR3 plus reference TRBV11-2 and TRBJ1-1, the full variable domain is EAGVAQSPRYKIIEKRQSVAFWCNPISGHATLYWYQQILGQGPKLLIQFQNNGVVDDSQLPKDRFSAERLKGVDSTLKIQPAKLEDSAVYLCASTRLPGQGPNTEAFFGQGTRLTVV.

This clonotype was seen repeatedly, ten times or more. The chain recombines TRBV29-1 with TRBJ2-1; TRBD1 matches 7 bases. V dropped 7 bases and J dropped 4; count of bases not matched to a gene: 7. Germline-derived CDR1 and CDR2 are SQVTM and ANQGSEA. The CDR3 is 13 residues long. Here the CDR3 reads CSALTTGYNEQFF. As DNA, the CDR3 is TGCAGCGCCCTGACGACAGGGTACAATGAGCAGTTCTTC.

The table lists this clonotype with a few counts. The chain is built from TRBV6-6 and TRBJ2-7; a possible D gene is TRBD2 (6 bases). The CDR3 is 13 amino acids. The V and J ends lost 2 bases and 6 bases respectively, with 11 bases between them. Germline CDR1 and CDR2: MNHNY and SVGAGI (reference sequence). CDR3 sequence: CASSYGPGGEQYF. In DNA form, the CDR3 reads TGTGCCAGCAGTTACGGCCCCGGGGGCGAGCAGTACTTC.

This clonotype was picked up many times. The chain is built from TRBV28 and TRBJ1-5, with D hard to call. CDR1 is MDHEN, CDR2 SYDVKM, per germline. There are 13 residues in the CDR3. The V and J ends lost 6 bases and 3 bases respectively, with 9 bases between them. The CDR3 DNA reads TGTGCCAGCAGCTCTAGTAACAATCAGCCCCAGCATTTT. This codes for CASSSSNNQPQHF.

This clonotype was detected only a few times. The chain recombines TRBV5-4 with TRBJ1-3, with D maybe TRBD1 (5 bases). Germline values: CDR1 SGHNT, CDR2 YYREEE (reference sequence). There are 14 residues in the CDR3. V lost 3 bases to trimming and J lost 6 bases, with 13 bases between them. CDR3 sequence: CASSSAGRKNTIYF. CDR3 nucleotide sequence: TGTGCCAGCAGCTCAGCGGGGCGTAAAAACACCATATATTTT.